This T cell receptor (beta chain) came from a study of tumor T cells in aggressive B-cell lymphoma. The V and J ends lost 8 bases and 0 bases, in that order; junction bases with no gene match: 3. The CDR3 consists of 13 residues. Per the germline V gene, CDR1 is LNHDA and CDR2 is SQIVND (reference sequence). Data came from immunoSEQ multiplex PCR; TCRdb stores just in-frame clones and leaves some out. This table has approximately 12,000 clones, approximately 89% appearing once. The sequenced sample was tumor tissue. The chain has TRBV19 and TRBJ1-2; 7 bases line up with TRBD1. This receptor was identified in an adult with diffuse large B cell lymphoma. The CDR3, as DNA: TGTGCCAGTCGGGACAGTCCTAACTATGGCTACACCTTC. This translates into CASRDSPNYGYTF.